The 11 T cell receptor beta chains below were found in one sample sequenced in a study of radiotherapy plus CTLA-4 blockade in lung cancer. The protocol was immunoSEQ multiplex PCR, while the TCRdb copy is restricted to in-frame clones and leaves out a portion. The sample consists of 75,000 to 95,000 clones, 60% to 80% of them appearing once. Sequencing was performed on peripheral blood, taken from a patient treated with radiotherapy plus ipilimumab. Source of these receptors: a human donor with non-small cell lung cancer that progressed on radiotherapy plus ipilimumab.

The chain is built from TRBV19 and TRBJ2-1; no clear D gene. Germline V lookup: CDR1 LNHDA, CDR2 SQIVND (reference sequence). This CDR3 region has 15 residues. The V end was cut by 3 bases, the J end by 3 bases, with 12 bases between. The CDR3 protein is CASSIMSGHYNEQFF. CDR3 bases: TGTGCCAGTAGTATTATGTCCGGGCACTACAATGAGCAGTTCTTC.

The rearrangement joins TRBV5-4 to TRBJ2-6; D gene uncertain. V lost 4 bases, J lost 2 bases, and 10 bases lay in between. The CDR3 spans 15 residues. Germline CDR1 is SGHNT and CDR2 is YYREEE (reference sequence). CDR3 DNA: TGTGCCAGCAGCCCCCCCCGACCTGGGGCCAACGTCCTGACTTTC. Its translation: CASSPPRPGANVLTF.

The V and J genes are TRBV6-1 and TRBJ1-2; TRBD1 matches at 9 bases. This CDR3 is 14 amino acids long. V lost 2 bases to trimming and J lost 8 bases; unmatched junction nucleotides: 6. Per the germline V gene, CDR1 is MNHNS and CDR2 is SASEGT. Here the CDR3 DNA reads TGTGCCAGCAGTGAACGGGGACAGGGCAACGGCTACACCTTC. This encodes CASSERGQGNGYTF.

This sequence joins TRBV9 and TRBJ2-5, with TRBD2 identical over 12 bases. Unmatched junction bases numbered 10, after V lost 0 bases and J lost 4 bases. CDR1 and CDR2 (germline): SGDLS, YYNGEE. The CDR3 consists of 18 residues. The CDR3 is CASSVGPSSGGAGETQYF. The CDR3 DNA reads as TGTGCCAGCAGCGTAGGCCCCTCTAGCGGGGGGGCGGGAGAGACCCAGTACTTC.

The chain couples TRBV15 to TRBJ2-5; D perhaps matches TRBD1 (6 bases). Germline V lookup: CDR1 LNHNV, CDR2 YYDKDF (reference sequence). Deletions cut 3 bases from V and 1 base from J, with 6 bases between. The CDR3 sequence is 13 residues long. CDR3 nucleotides: TGTGCCACCAGCAGGGACAGCCAAGAGACCCAGTACTTC. Protein: CATSRDSQETQYF.

This chain links TRBV27 with TRBJ2-7, with TRBD1 matching 7 bases. This CDR3 is built from 14 residues. V lost 6 bases to trimming and J lost 0 bases; unmatched junction nucleotides: 5. CDR1 and CDR2 from the germline V gene are MNHEY and SMNVEV (reference sequence). The CDR3 loop reads CASRTRDSSYEQYF. CDR3 DNA sequence: TGTGCCAGCAGAACCCGGGACAGCTCCTACGAGCAGTACTTC.

The table lists this clone with a few counts. This chain links TRBV10-1 with TRBJ2-2; perhaps TRBD2 as D (6 bases). CDR1 and CDR2 (germline): WNHNN, SYGVQD (reference sequence). This CDR3 is built from 19 residues. V lost 2 bases and J 4 bases, leaving 23 bases between the germline ends. CDR3 nucleotides: TGCGCCAGCAGTGAGGAGGAGGCCCGGCCGGAGGGGTGCACCGGGGAGCTGTTTTTT. Amino acid sequence: CASSEEEARPEGCTGELFF.

This chain joins TRBV5-1 and TRBJ2-3; 7 positions match TRBD2. Germline V lookup: CDR1 SGHRS, CDR2 YFSETQ. The CDR3 sequence is 15 residues long. Unmatched junction bases numbered 5, after V lost 2 bases and J lost 2 bases. CDR3 nucleotides: TGCGCCAGCAGCTTCGACGGGAGGACCACAGATACGCAGTATTTT. Encoded protein: CASSFDGRTTDTQYF.

This clone was counted a single time. V usage is TRBV6-1 and J usage is TRBJ1-1; D is undetermined. V shed 0 bases and J shed 8 bases, with 10 bases lying between them. From germline, CDR1 is MNHNS and CDR2 SASEGT. The CDR3 runs 13 residues. As DNA, the CDR3 is TGTGCCAGCAGTGAAGCGTGGAGCCTGGAAGCTTTCTTT. As protein: CASSEAWSLEAFF.

The chain joins TRBV10-3 to TRBJ2-3; TRBD2 matches 10 bases. The ends lost 4 bases at V and 0 bases at J; junction bases unmatched: 10. The CDR3 has 18 residues. The germline CDR1 and CDR2 sequences are ENHRY and SYGVKD. CDR3 nucleotides: TGTGCCATCAGTGTGGGGCTAGCGGGAGCTCGGAGCACAGATACGCAGTATTTT. It yields the protein CAISVGLAGARSTDTQYF.

The rearrangement joins TRBV7-9 to TRBJ2-7; TRBD2 is a possible D gene (6 bases). CDR1 and CDR2 from the germline V gene are SEHNR and FQNEAQ (reference sequence). Trimming pared 3 bases from V and 2 bases from J, leaving 11 bases between. This CDR3 is 14 amino acids long. The CDR3 DNA reads TGTGCCAGCAGCTTGGGCGGGAACGCCTACGAGCAGTACTTC. The encoded protein is CASSLGGNAYEQYF.